This T cell receptor beta chain was documented in a study of blood T cell repertoires in COVID-19. Turning to the study itself: Acute and convalescent COVID-19 specimens originated in the United States, Italy and Spain. T cells, B-cell-depleted T cells, or PBMCs provided the cDNA or gDNA that served as material.

V lost 4 bases to trimming and J lost 8 bases; unmatched junction nucleotides: 6. The CDR3 loop spans 15 amino acids. Germline V CDR1 and CDR2: MNHEY, SVGEGT. Enrolment of Seattle patients took place during active infection, and they were followed longitudinally. In the study's own analysis: Estimated nucleated cell counts came from reference gene primer amplification. Produced via immunoSEQ multiplex PCR; TCRdb's table is partial and in-frame only. V, J and clone size are taken as reported in that table, and D and trimming were inferred from the DNA itself. The sample holds roughly 280,000 clones, around nine tenths seen once.

The sample taken for sequencing was peripheral blood. The sequence was collected from a woman between 55 and 75 years old with COVID-19, enrolled during active disease. V is TRBV6-2 or TRBV6-3 and J is TRBJ2-2; 11 nucleotides line up with TRBD2. The CDR3 nucleotides are TGTGCCAGCAGTTCGATAGCGGGAGGGTCTGGGGAGCTGTTTTTT. Its protein is CASSSIAGGSGELFF.